These 19 T cell receptor beta chains originate from one sample sequenced in a study of post-analysis software for immune sequencing data. The TCR beta cDNA libraries contained unique molecular identifiers. Each CDR3 protein gets one entry after TCRdb re-called the PCR reads with MiXCR. The sample lists some 160,000 distinct CDR3 sequences, about 34% occurring once. This specimen was blood, taken after autologous hematopoietic stem cell transplantation. These receptor sequences come from a girl aged 10 to 17 with multiple sclerosis.

The V gene is TRBV20-1, the J gene TRBJ2-3, with 13 nucleotides matching TRBD2. Germline lookup yields CDR1 DFQATT and CDR2 SNEGSKA (reference sequence). The CDR3 sequence is 15 residues long. Trimming at V came to 5 bases and at J to 3 bases, leaving 5 bases not matched to a gene. Here the CDR3 reads CSALRTSGGTDTQYF. In nucleotides, the CDR3 is TGCAGTGCTCTCCGGACTAGCGGGGGAACAGATACGCAGTATTTT.

The chain is built from TRBV5-1 and TRBJ1-1; TRBD1 might be the D (6 bases). Germline CDR1 and CDR2: SGHRS and YFSETQ. Trimming left V 4 bases short and J 3 bases short, with 13 bases between. The CDR3 is 14 residues long. CDR3 in amino acids: CASSTQGGHTEAFF. CDR3 sequence (DNA): TGCGCCAGCAGCACACAGGGTGGGCACACTGAAGCTTTCTTT.

In this sample, this clonotype turned up a few times. The rearrangement joins TRBV12-3 or TRBV12-4 to TRBJ2-3; TRBD2 matches at 8 bases. The CDR3 sequence is 17 residues long. The ends lost 3 bases at V and 2 bases at J; junction bases unmatched: 10. In DNA, the CDR3 is TGTGCCAGCAGTTTTGTGCGGGAGGACCACTTCACAGATACGCAGTATTTT. Protein: CASSFVREDHFTDTQYF.

This clonotype was recorded many times. The rearrangement uses TRBV12-3 or TRBV12-4 and TRBJ2-7; D perhaps matches TRBD2 (5 bases). The CDR3 has 13 residues. V lost 3 bases, J lost 6 bases, and 12 bases lay in between. Here the CDR3 reads CASSLFGVPEQYF. For the CDR3, the DNA is TGTGCCAGCAGTTTGTTCGGGGTCCCCGAGCAGTACTTC.

The V and J genes are TRBV5-5 and TRBJ1-2; the D is unclear. Per the germline V gene, CDR1 is SGHKS and CDR2 is YYEKEE (reference sequence). Trimming took off 0 bases at V and 1 base at J, with 10 bases between the two ends. This CDR3 region has 15 residues. The CDR3 loop is CASSLAHPNNYGYTF. DNA for the CDR3: TGTGCCAGCAGCTTGGCTCACCCCAATAACTATGGCTACACCTTC.

The genes are TRBV7-8 and TRBJ2-3; D gene ambiguous. The CDR3 is 15 residues long. V was pared by 7 bases and J by 1 base, with 15 bases between. The V gene's germline CDR1 is SGHVS and CDR2 FQNEAQ. CDR3 loop: CASNSTTTRTDTQYF. For the CDR3, the DNA is TGTGCCAGCAACTCTACGACAACCCGCACAGATACGCAGTATTTT.

This clonotype has just a few counts. The chain uses TRBV7-2 and TRBJ2-3, with a tentative D call TRBD2 (6 bases). Trimming took 1 base from V and 4 from J, leaving 9 bases between them. The CDR3 is 14 residues long. In germline, CDR1 is SGHTA, CDR2 FQGNSA. The CDR3 coding sequence is TGTGCCAGCAGCTTAGGAGAGCGGGCAGATACGCAGTATTTT. Translating it yields CASSLGERADTQYF.

This clonotype was detected only a few times. This chain uses TRBV9 with TRBJ2-4; D is tentatively TRBD1 or TRBD2 (5 bases each). Gene TRBJ2-7 matches the end of the DNA better, so the J call may be wrong. Germline V gene data show CDR1 as SGDLS and CDR2 as YYNGEE. The CDR3 is 12 residues long. CDR3 amino acids: CASSGGFDEQYF. The CDR3, as DNA: TGTGCCAGCAGCGGGGGGTTCGACGAGCAGTACTTC.

This clonotype was detected only a few times. The J gene is TRBJ1-6, the V gene TRBV7-2; TRBD1 is a possible D gene (5 bases). The CDR3 covers 15 residues. The V end lost 5 bases, the J end lost 13 bases, and 21 bases lay between the germline ends. Germline CDR1 SGHTA, CDR2 FQGNSA. CDR3 loop: CASSAPGTGKLPLHF. The DNA of the CDR3 is TGTGCCAGCAGCGCCCCCGGGACGGGAAAGTTGCCCCTCCACTTT.

This clonotype has just a few counts. This chain uses TRBV7-2 with TRBJ2-7; 7 bases are a match to TRBD1. V lost 5 bases, J lost 2 bases, and 9 bases stayed unmatched. The CDR3 extends over 15 amino acids. Germline V gives CDR1 SGHTA, CDR2 FQGNSA. CDR3 in amino acids: CASSLIAGGTYEQYF. The CDR3 DNA reads as TGTGCCAGCAGCCTAATTGCAGGGGGTACCTACGAGCAGTACTTC. The whole variable domain, filled in from reference TRBV7-2 and TRBJ2-7, reads GAGVSQSPSNKVTEKGKDVELRCDPISGHTALYWYRQSLGQGLEFLIYFQGNSAPDKSGLPSDRFSAERTGGSVSTLTIQRTQQEDSAVYLCASSLIAGGTYEQYFGPGTRLTVT.

This clonotype was counted between two and nine times. V gene TRBV5-1 combines with J gene TRBJ2-5; D is uncertain. The CDR3 loop spans 14 amino acids. The germline V gene encodes CDR1 SGHRS and CDR2 YFSETQ. V lost 4 bases and J 1 base, leaving 11 bases between the germline ends. The DNA of the CDR3 is TGCGCCAGCAGCGCCACCACGGTCCAAGAGACCCAGTACTTC. Translation gives CASSATTVQETQYF. Filled out from reference TRBV5-1 and TRBJ2-5, the complete variable domain reads KAGVTQTPRYLIKTRGQQVTLSCSPISGHRSVSWYQQTPGQGLQFLFEYFSETQRNKGNFPGRFSGRQFSNSRSEMNVSTLELGDSALYLCASSATTVQETQYFGPGTRLLVL.

The chain combines TRBV14 with TRBJ1-2; D possibly corresponds to TRBD1 (5 bases). There are 15 residues in the CDR3. The V gene's germline CDR1 is SGHDN and CDR2 FVKESK. Trimming pared 0 bases from V and 4 bases from J, leaving 12 bases between. CDR3 residues: CASSQEGGAGYGYTF. In nucleotides, the CDR3 is TGTGCCAGCAGCCAAGAGGGCGGGGCCGGCTATGGCTACACCTTC.

Notes on this clonotype: This may be a read error: a much more frequent sequence differs by one nucleotide. The chain joins TRBV20-1 to TRBJ2-4; a weak D match, TRBD1 (6 bases). This CDR3 has 14 residues. Per the germline V gene, CDR1 is DFQATT and CDR2 is SNEGSKA (reference sequence). CDR3: CSVWDTRLGDIRYF. The CDR3 DNA reads TGCAGTGTTTGGGACACGCGGTTGGGAGACATTCGGTACTTC.

The chain links TRBV12-3 or TRBV12-4 to TRBJ2-7; TRBD1 agrees at 10 bases. The trim removed 7 bases at V and 2 bases at J, leaving 5 bases unmatched. CDR3 size: 14 residues. CDR3 nucleotide sequence: TGTGCCAGCACCCCCGGGACAGGGGCCTACGAGCAGTACTTC. Its protein is CASTPGTGAYEQYF.

This clonotype was counted many times. This chain joins TRBV19 and TRBJ2-3; D gene uncertain. CDR1 is LNHDA and CDR2 is SQIVND in the germline V gene (reference sequence). The CDR3 is 14 residues long. V was cut by 6 bases and J by 0 bases, with 10 bases left in between. This CDR3 reads CASSTTGSTDTQYF. CDR3 DNA sequence: TGTGCCAGTAGCACCACGGGCAGCACAGATACGCAGTATTTT.

The V call is TRBV11-3, the J call TRBJ2-1, with D hard to call. The V and J ends lost 2 bases and 0 bases respectively, with 8 bases between them. Germline CDR1 SGHNT, CDR2 YENEEA. The CDR3 is 15 residues long. The CDR3 region is CASSLRRVSYNEQFF. The DNA of the CDR3 is TGTGCCAGCAGCTTAAGACGGGTCTCCTACAATGAGCAGTTCTTC.

This clonotype was counted a few times. A much larger clone is a single base away; this may be a read error. J is TRBJ2-3 and V is TRBV11-2; D is unresolved. The germline V and J ends were trimmed by 5 bases and 10 bases, with 13 bases remaining between them. There are 12 residues in the CDR3. From germline, CDR1 is SGHAT and CDR2 FQNNGV. CDR3 residues: CASSRAWDAQYF. DNA of the CDR3: TGTGCCAGCAGCCGGGCGTGGGATGCGCAGTATTTT.

The chain couples TRBV12-5 to TRBJ2-5; 8 nucleotides align to TRBD1. TRBJ2-7 matches the DNA end more closely, so the J call is doubtful. CDR1 LGHNT and CDR2 FRNRAP come from the germline V gene. This CDR3 contains 19 residues. In DNA, the CDR3 is TGTGCTAGTGGTTTGCCTGAGGGGGGACAGGAACGGATACCGCTCGAGCAGTACTTC. Translated: CASGLPEGGQERIPLEQYF.

A single count supports this clonotype. The V and J genes are TRBV6-1 and TRBJ2-5, with unresolved D. Trimming took 6 bases from V and 5 from J, leaving 13 bases between them. Germline V gene sequence: CDR1 MNHNS, CDR2 SASEGT. This CDR3 has 13 amino acids. The CDR3 is CASSPLSFETQYF. CDR3 bases: TGTGCCAGCAGCCCCCTCTCCTTCGAGACCCAGTACTTC.